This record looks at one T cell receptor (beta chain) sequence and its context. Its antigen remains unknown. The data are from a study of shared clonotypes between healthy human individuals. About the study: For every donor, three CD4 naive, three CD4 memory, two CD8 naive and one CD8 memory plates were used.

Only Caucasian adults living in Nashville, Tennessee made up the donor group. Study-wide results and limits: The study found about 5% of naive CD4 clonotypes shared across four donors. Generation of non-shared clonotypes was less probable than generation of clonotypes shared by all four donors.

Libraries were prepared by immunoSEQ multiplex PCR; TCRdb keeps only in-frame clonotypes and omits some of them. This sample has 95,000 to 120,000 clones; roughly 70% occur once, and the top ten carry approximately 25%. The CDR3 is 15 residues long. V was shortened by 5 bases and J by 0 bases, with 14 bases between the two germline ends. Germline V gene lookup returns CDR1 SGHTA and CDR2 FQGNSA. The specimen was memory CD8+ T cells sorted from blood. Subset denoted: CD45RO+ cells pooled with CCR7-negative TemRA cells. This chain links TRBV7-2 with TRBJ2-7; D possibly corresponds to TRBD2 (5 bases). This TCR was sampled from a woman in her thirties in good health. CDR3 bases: TGTGCCAGCAGCCCAACTAGTTATATCTCCTACGAGCAGTACTTC. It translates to CASSPTSYISYEQYF.